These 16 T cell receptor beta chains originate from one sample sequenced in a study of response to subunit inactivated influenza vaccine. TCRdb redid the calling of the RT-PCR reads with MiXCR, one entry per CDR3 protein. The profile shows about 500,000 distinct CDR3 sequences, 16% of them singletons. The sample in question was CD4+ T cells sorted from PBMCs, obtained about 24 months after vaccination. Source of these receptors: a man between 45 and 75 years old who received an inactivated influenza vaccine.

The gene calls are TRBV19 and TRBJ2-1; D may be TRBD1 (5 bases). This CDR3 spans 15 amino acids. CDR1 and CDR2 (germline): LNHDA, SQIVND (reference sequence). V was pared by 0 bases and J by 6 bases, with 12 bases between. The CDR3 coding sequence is TGTGCCAGTAGTATAGACAGGGTGTATGGCAATGAGCAGTTCTTC. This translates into CASSIDRVYGNEQFF.

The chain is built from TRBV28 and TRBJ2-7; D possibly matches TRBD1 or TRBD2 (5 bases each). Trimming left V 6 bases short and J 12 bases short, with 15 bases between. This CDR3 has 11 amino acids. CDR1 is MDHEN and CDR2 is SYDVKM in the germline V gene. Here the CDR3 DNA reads TGTGCCAGCAGCCGGGGCCGGGCGTCGTACTTC. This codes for CASSRGRASYF.

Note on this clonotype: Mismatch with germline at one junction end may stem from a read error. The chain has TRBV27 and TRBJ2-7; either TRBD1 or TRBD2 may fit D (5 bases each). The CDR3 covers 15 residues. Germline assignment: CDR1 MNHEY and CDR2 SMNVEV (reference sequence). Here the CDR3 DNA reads TGTGCCAGCGGTTTATCACCGGGACGGGAATACGAGCAGTACTTC. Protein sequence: CASGLSPGREYEQYF.

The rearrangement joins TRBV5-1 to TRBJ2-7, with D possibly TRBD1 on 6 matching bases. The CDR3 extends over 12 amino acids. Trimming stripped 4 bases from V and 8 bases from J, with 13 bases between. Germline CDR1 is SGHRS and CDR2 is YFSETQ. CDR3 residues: CASSPVGGQQYF. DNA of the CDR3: TGCGCCAGCAGCCCGGTAGGGGGACAGCAGTACTTC.

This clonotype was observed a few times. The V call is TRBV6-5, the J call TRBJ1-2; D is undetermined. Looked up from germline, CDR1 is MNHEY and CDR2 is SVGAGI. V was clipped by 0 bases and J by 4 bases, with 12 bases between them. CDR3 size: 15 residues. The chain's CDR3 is CASSYSILSSYGYTF. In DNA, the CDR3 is TGTGCCAGCAGTTACTCAATTCTGTCTTCCTATGGCTACACCTTC.

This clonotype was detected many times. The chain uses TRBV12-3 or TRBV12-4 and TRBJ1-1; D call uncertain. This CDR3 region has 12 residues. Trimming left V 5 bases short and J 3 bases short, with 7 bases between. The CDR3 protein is CASSMGYTEAFF. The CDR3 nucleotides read TGTGCCAGCAGTATGGGCTACACTGAAGCTTTCTTT.

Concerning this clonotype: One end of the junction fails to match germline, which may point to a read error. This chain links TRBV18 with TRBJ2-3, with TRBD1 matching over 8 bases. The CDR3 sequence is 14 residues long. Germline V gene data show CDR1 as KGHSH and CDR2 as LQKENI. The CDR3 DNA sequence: TGTGCCAACTCACTCGGACAGGGAATAGATACGCAGTATTTT. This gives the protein CANSLGQGIDTQYF.

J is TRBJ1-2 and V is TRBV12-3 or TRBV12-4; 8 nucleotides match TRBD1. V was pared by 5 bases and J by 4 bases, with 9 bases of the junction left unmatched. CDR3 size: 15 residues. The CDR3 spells CASSPRTGSGYGYTF. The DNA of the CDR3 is TGTGCCAGCAGTCCCCGGACAGGGTCGGGCTATGGCTACACCTTC.

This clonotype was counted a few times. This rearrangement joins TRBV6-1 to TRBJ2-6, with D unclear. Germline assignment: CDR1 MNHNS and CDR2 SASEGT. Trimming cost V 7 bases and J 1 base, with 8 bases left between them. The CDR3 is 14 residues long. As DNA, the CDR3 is TGTGCCAGCACCCCAGCATCTGGGGCCAACGTCCTGACTTTC. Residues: CASTPASGANVLTF.

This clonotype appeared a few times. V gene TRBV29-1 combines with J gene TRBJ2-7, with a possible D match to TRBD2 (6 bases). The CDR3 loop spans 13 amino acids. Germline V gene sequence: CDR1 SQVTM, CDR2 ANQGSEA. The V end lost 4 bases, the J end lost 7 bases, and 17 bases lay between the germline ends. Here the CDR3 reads CSVARGTAGEQYF. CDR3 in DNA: TGCAGCGTTGCCCGGGGGACCGCGGGGGAGCAGTACTTC.

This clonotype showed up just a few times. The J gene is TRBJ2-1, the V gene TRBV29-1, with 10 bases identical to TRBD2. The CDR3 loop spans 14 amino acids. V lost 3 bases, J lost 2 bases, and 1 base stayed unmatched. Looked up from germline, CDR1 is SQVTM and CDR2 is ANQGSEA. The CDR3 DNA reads TGCAGCGTTGACGGGACTAGCGCCTACAATGAGCAGTTCTTC. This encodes CSVDGTSAYNEQFF.

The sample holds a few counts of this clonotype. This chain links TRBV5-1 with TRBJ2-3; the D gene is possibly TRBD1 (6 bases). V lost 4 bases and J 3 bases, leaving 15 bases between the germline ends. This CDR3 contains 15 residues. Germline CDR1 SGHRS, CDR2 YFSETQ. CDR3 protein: CASSPLTGLTDTQYF. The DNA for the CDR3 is TGCGCCAGCAGCCCGCTGACAGGTCTTACAGATACGCAGTATTTT. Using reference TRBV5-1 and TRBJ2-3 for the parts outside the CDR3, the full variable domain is KAGVTQTPRYLIKTRGQQVTLSCSPISGHRSVSWYQQTPGQGLQFLFEYFSETQRNKGNFPGRFSGRQFSNSRSEMNVSTLELGDSALYLCASSPLTGLTDTQYFGPGTRLTVL.

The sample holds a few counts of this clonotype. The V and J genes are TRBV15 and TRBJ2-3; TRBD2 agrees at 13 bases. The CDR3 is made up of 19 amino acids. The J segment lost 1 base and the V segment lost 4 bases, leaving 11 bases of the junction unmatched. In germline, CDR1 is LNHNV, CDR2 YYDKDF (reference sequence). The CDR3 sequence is CATSINRRGLAGRTDTQYF. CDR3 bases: TGTGCCACCAGCATTAACCGGAGGGGACTAGCGGGGCGCACAGATACGCAGTATTTT.

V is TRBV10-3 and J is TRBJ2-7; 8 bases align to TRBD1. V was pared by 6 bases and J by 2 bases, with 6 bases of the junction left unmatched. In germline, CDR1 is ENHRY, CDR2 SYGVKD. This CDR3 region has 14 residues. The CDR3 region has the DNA TGTGCCATCAGCGCTGACAGGGGTCCCTACGAGCAGTACTTC. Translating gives CAISADRGPYEQYF.

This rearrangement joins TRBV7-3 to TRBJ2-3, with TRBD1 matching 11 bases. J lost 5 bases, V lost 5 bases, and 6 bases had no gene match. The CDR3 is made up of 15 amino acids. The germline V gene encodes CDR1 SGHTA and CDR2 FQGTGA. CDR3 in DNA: TGTGCCAGCAGCGAACAGGGGACAGGGGGAGATACGCAGTATTTT. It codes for CASSEQGTGGDTQYF.

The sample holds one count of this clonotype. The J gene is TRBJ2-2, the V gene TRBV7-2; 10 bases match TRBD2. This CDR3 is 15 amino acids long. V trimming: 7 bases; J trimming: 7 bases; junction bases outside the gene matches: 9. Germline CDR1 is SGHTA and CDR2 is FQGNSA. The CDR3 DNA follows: TGTGCCAGCACCGGTACGGGACTAGCGAGCGGGGAGCTGTTTTTT. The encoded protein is CASTGTGLASGELFF.